This T cell receptor (beta chain) was captured in a study of cytomegalovirus exposure and HLA in healthy donors. The CDR3 is 16 residues long. V shed 0 bases and J 7 bases; nucleotides not matched to a gene: 9. In germline, CDR1 is MRHNA, CDR2 SNTAGT. The primer mix had 60 Vbeta and 13 Jbeta primers. Clones were read by immunoSEQ multiplex PCR, and TCRdb kept only the in-frame ones, dropping some. The table records around 130,000 clones, approximately 80% of them present only once. The receptor was isolated from a girl under 10 years old in good health and CMV-seronegative. The chain links TRBV6-4 to TRBJ2-3; 8 nucleotides match TRBD2. Sequences were obtained from PBMCs. The CDR3 protein is CASSDSMASGSHTQYF. Written as DNA, the CDR3 is TGTGCCAGCAGTGACTCAATGGCCAGCGGGAGTCATACGCAGTATTTT.